Given below is one T cell receptor (beta chain) in context. The data derive from a study of shared clonotypes between healthy human individuals. The material for each subset, its genomic DNA, was split evenly across several immunoSEQ plates. Sequencing used immunoSEQ multiplex PCR; TCRdb keeps in-frame clones, though not all of them. Among about 2 million clones, around 96% were seen once, and the ten largest hold more than 0.95%. Positively selected for CCR7, the CD45RO-negative cells used as naive CD8 cells excluded terminally differentiated effector memory CD45RA+ cells. Germline CDR1 reads LNHDA; CDR2 reads SQIVND (reference sequence). Trimming shortened V by 0 bases and J by 0 bases, and 9 bases separated the two germline ends. The CDR3 loop spans 16 amino acids.

The source of this sequence is a man in his late teens or twenties in good health. J is TRBJ1-5 and V is TRBV19, with no clear D. The sequenced material came from naive CD8+ T cells sorted from blood. CDR3 region: CASSIDAEYSNQPQHF. For the CDR3, the DNA is TGTGCCAGTAGTATAGACGCCGAATATAGCAATCAGCCCCAGCATTTT.